These T cell receptor beta chains were read from a single sample in a study of T cell responses to AZD1222 COVID-19 vaccine. Profiling relied on immunoSEQ multiplex PCR, and the TCRdb table lists in-frame clones only, not all of them. The sample includes about 130,000 clones, more than 75% seen only once; the top ten take approximately 4%. Here the sequenced sample was peripheral blood, taken on day 0 of AZD1222 vaccination. The receptors derive from an adult in good health. CDR3s include the opening cysteine and the closing phenylalanine or tryptophan. Each record gives: D gene, clone size, V gene, J gene, CDR3 DNA, CDR3 protein. A D gene is named only where the DNA matches it firmly. Where a row states a size, it is once, few, many or the class of an expanded clone; other rows omit it.

>TRBD2|few|TRBV6-4|TRBJ2-1
TGTGCCAGCAGTGACTCGGCGGGGGATTTGGGGAATGAGCAGTTCTTC
CASSDSAGDLGNEQFF
>-|-|TRBV14|TRBJ2-1
TGTGCCAGCAGCCAAGATCGTGTGACGGCGAGCTCCTACAATGAGCAGTTCTTC
CASSQDRVTASSYNEQFF
>-|-|TRBV6-5|TRBJ1-2
TGTGCCAGCACGACCAGGGGCGATGGCTACACCTTC
CASTTRGDGYTF
>-|-|TRBV5-1|TRBJ1-6
TGCGCCAGCAGCTCTTCCTCCGGAGGATCACCCCTCCACTTT
CASSSSSGGSPLHF
>-|-|TRBV27|TRBJ2-2
TGTGCCAGCAGGCCATTTTCCGGGACCCCGAACACCGGGGAGCTGTTTTTT
CASRPFSGTPNTGELFF
>-|-|TRBV7-3|TRBJ2-3
TGTGCCAGCAGCCAGGGCACATGGGATACGCAGTATTTT
CASSQGTWDTQYF
>-|-|TRBV19|TRBJ1-2
TGTGCCAGTAGCAACGAAGCCTATGGCTACACCTTC
CASSNEAYGYTF
>-|-|TRBV5-4|TRBJ1-1
TGTGCCAGCAGCTCGCGATTGAACACTGAAGCTTTCTTT
CASSSRLNTEAFF
>TRBD1|-|TRBV10-3|TRBJ1-3
TGTGCCATCAGTGAGGGACAGGGGGCGTATGGAAACACCATATATTTT
CAISEGQGAYGNTIYF
>TRBD1|-|TRBV7-3|TRBJ1-1
TGTGCCAGCAGCTTTTCATTGCAGGGGGTTATGACTGAAGCTTTCTTT
CASSFSLQGVMTEAFF
>-|-|TRBV24-1|TRBJ1-5
TGTGCCACCAGTGATGGGGGGGGCACGCCCCAGCATTTT
CATSDGGGTPQHF
>-|few|TRBV6-6|TRBJ1-1
TGTGCCAGCACCCCCGGGACATCGAACACTGAAGCTTTCTTT
CASTPGTSNTEAFF
>-|-|TRBV6-5|TRBJ1-1
TGTGCCAGCAGACTCGACGGGAACACTGAAGCTTTCTTT
CASRLDGNTEAFF
>TRBD1|-|TRBV4-1|TRBJ1-5
TGCGCCAGCAGCCAAGTCCCCCCGGACAGGGGGGAAATCAATCAGCCCCAGCATTTT
CASSQVPPDRGEINQPQHF
>-|-|TRBV6-6|TRBJ1-1
TGTGCCAGCAGTCGGACTGCCGAAGCTTTCTTT
CASSRTAEAFF
>-|-|TRBV5-1|TRBJ1-1
TGCGCCAGCAGCTTGGTCGGGGGGGCTTACACTGAAGCTTTCTTT
CASSLVGGAYTEAFF
>-|-|TRBV19|TRBJ1-2
TGTGCCAGTAGTATAGTGGAGGGACGGAAAAATCCCTATGGCTACACCTTC
CASSIVEGRKNPYGYTF
>-|-|TRBV7-9|TRBJ1-4
TGTGCCAGCAGCTTAGAGGGCCTCGGGGGGTATGAAAAACTGTTTTTT
CASSLEGLGGYEKLFF
>-|-|TRBV28|TRBJ1-2
TGTGCCAGCAGTTGGACAGCAAAATATGGCTACACCTTC
CASSWTAKYGYTF
>-|-|TRBV15|TRBJ1-4
TGTGCCACCAGCTTTACGGGGGTCGCTAATGAAAAACTGTTTTTT
CATSFTGVANEKLFF
>-|-|TRBV5-1|TRBJ1-6
TGCGCCAGCAGACCTACAGGGCGGAAGGATAATTCACCCCTCCACTTT
CASRPTGRKDNSPLHF
>-|-|TRBV2|TRBJ2-1
TGTGCCAGCAGTACCCAGTCCGGCTACAATGAGCAGTTCTTC
CASSTQSGYNEQFF
>-|-|TRBV2|TRBJ1-3
TGTGCCAGCAGTGACGACATCAGCTCTGGAAACACCATATATTTT
CASSDDISSGNTIYF
>-|-|TRBV5-4|TRBJ1-5
TGTGCCAGCAGCTTGGTGGGGGGGCCCCAGCATTTT
CASSLVGGPQHF
>-|-|TRBV28|TRBJ2-2
TGTGCCACCCGAGCGAGGGGGTCCACCGGGGAGCTGTTTTTT
CATRARGSTGELFF
>TRBD2|-|TRBV13|TRBJ2-3
TGTGCCAGCAGCTTAAAGGCCGGGACTAGCTCAAGGAGAGATACGCAGTATTTT
CASSLKAGTSSRRDTQYF
>TRBD1|few|TRBV2|TRBJ2-7
TGTGCCAGCAGTGGGGACAGCCATTCGAGCTCCTACGAGCAGTACTTC
CASSGDSHSSSYEQYF
>TRBD1|-|TRBV7-9|TRBJ1-5
TGTGCCAGCAGCGTGGGACAGGGAGAGCCCCAGCATTTT
CASSVGQGEPQHF
>TRBD1|-|TRBV5-1|TRBJ2-3
TGCGCCAGCAGCTCCGGGACAGGGCTCAACACAGATACGCAGTATTTT
CASSSGTGLNTDTQYF
>-|-|TRBV15|TRBJ1-5
TGTGCCACCAGCAGACAGGGGAATCAGCCCCAGCATTTT
CATSRQGNQPQHF
>-|once|TRBV5-1|TRBJ2-1
TGCGCCAGCAGCCCAGGGTATGAGCAGTTCTTC
CASSPGYEQFF
>-|-|TRBV6-1|TRBJ1-5
TGTGCCAGCAGTGAAGCAACCGCTCACGGGAGCAATCAGCCCCAGCATTTT
CASSEATAHGSNQPQHF
>TRBD1|-|TRBV2|TRBJ1-2
TGTGCCAGCATCGGGTCAACAGGGGGCTCTGGCTACACCTTC
CASIGSTGGSGYTF
>-|-|TRBV5-1|TRBJ2-3
TGCGCCAGCAGCTTGAAACCGGGACATTTCGGCACAGATACGCAGTATTTT
CASSLKPGHFGTDTQYF
>-|-|TRBV30|TRBJ1-4
TGTGCCTGGAGTGTACGGGCGTCGATTAATGAAAAACTGTTTTTT
CAWSVRASINEKLFF
>TRBD1|-|TRBV19|TRBJ1-5
TGTGCCAGTAGTATGGGACAGGGTGGTCAGCCCCAGCATTTT
CASSMGQGGQPQHF
>TRBD1|-|TRBV7-8|TRBJ1-2
TGTGCCAGCAGCTTGGACAGGGCTCTAGACTATGGCTACACCTTC
CASSLDRALDYGYTF
>TRBD1|once|TRBV19|TRBJ1-5
TGTGCCAGTGAGGGACAGGTAAATCAGCCCCAGCATTTT
CASEGQVNQPQHF
>TRBD2|-|TRBV5-1|TRBJ2-5
TGCGCCAGCAGCTTGGGAAGCGGGGCTGGGGAGACCCAGTACTTC
CASSLGSGAGETQYF
>-|-|TRBV7-9|TRBJ2-3
TGTGCCAGCAGTCCTAGACTAGAAGGCACAGATACGCAGTATTTT
CASSPRLEGTDTQYF
>-|-|TRBV5-1|TRBJ2-1
TGCGCCAGCAGCTTGTTCGCAGGGAAGGATGAGCAGTTCTTC
CASSLFAGKDEQFF
>-|-|TRBV19|TRBJ1-5
TGTGCCAGTAGTATATTGCCCATGCTATCGGACAGCTATAGCAATCAGCCCCAGCATTTT
CASSILPMLSDSYSNQPQHF
>-|-|TRBV6-6|TRBJ2-1
TGTGCCAGCAGTACCTATTCTGAGCAGTTCTTC
CASSTYSEQFF
>-|-|TRBV19|TRBJ2-2
TGTGCCAGTAGTATTGATTTAAGGACAGTCACCGGGGAGCTGTTTTTT
CASSIDLRTVTGELFF
>TRBD1|-|TRBV5-4|TRBJ2-3
TGTGCCAGCAGGAGAATGAAGGACAGGGAGTTCACAGATACGCAGTATTTT
CASRRMKDREFTDTQYF
>-|few|TRBV12-3/TRBV12-4|TRBJ1-5
TGTGCCACCAACCCTGGGATCGGGCCCCAGCATTTT
CATNPGIGPQHF
>-|-|TRBV12-3/TRBV12-4|TRBJ2-1
TGTGCCAGCAGTTTACTAGTCTACAATGAGCAGTTCTTC
CASSLLVYNEQFF
>-|-|TRBV2|TRBJ1-4
TGTGCCAGCAACCGACAGGATGAAAAACTGTTTTTT
CASNRQDEKLFF
>-|-|TRBV5-6|TRBJ1-6
TGTGCCAGCAGCTTGGGACACCGCGCACTCTATAATTCACCCCTCCACTTT
CASSLGHRALYNSPLHF
>-|-|TRBV6-5|TRBJ2-7
TGTGCCAGCAGCCTCCGATGGGGGCCAGCCTACGAGCAGTACTTC
CASSLRWGPAYEQYF
>-|-|TRBV6-5|TRBJ1-5
TGTGCCAGCAGTTCCGCGACCCAAGGGCGTAATCAGCCCCAGCATTTT
CASSSATQGRNQPQHF
>-|-|TRBV7-9|TRBJ2-3
TGTGCCAGCGCATTAGGAGGTGGGGGTAGCACAGATACGCAGTATTTT
CASALGGGGSTDTQYF
>TRBD1|-|TRBV2|TRBJ1-1
TGTGCCAGCTTGACAGGGGGCCGGACTGAAGCTTTCTTT
CASLTGGRTEAFF
>-|-|TRBV2|TRBJ1-2
TGTGCCAGCAGTGATCAATTAGTTGGTGGCTACACCTTC
CASSDQLVGGYTF
>-|-|TRBV7-8|TRBJ1-2
TGTGCCAGCAGCTCCCGGACAGTCCAATTCTGGAGCTACACCTTC
CASSSRTVQFWSYTF
>TRBD1|-|TRBV5-1|TRBJ1-5
TGCGCCAGCAGCTCGGGACAGGGAAATCAGCCCCAGCATTTT
CASSSGQGNQPQHF
>-|-|TRBV2|TRBJ1-1
TGTGCCAGCAGACCCAGACAGTACACTGAAGCTTTCTTT
CASRPRQYTEAFF
>TRBD1|-|TRBV6-5|TRBJ1-3
TGTGCCAGCAGGACAGGGATTGGAAACACCATATATTTT
CASRTGIGNTIYF
>-|-|TRBV11-2|TRBJ2-3
TGTGCCAGCGGAAGACAGGGGAGGGGCACAGATACGCAGTATTTT
CASGRQGRGTDTQYF